A single sample gave rise to the 24 T cell receptor beta chains below, sequenced in a study of OX40 agonist ivuxolimab in advanced cancers. Assay: immunoSEQ multiplex PCR; the TCRdb copy retains only in-frame clones and omits some. The sample yields roughly 55,000 clones, around 85% seen once. The source material was CD4+ or CD8+ T cells sorted from blood, sampled in a trial of the OX40 agonist ivuxolimab. Receptor source: an adult with an advanced solid tumor such as melanoma, head and neck, liver or kidney cancer.

V usage is TRBV10-3 and J usage is TRBJ2-2; maybe TRBD1 (6 bases). The germline gives CDR1 ENHRY, CDR2 SYGVKD. CDR3 size: 17 residues. V was shortened by 2 bases and J by 0 bases, with 13 bases between the two germline ends. CDR3 sequence (DNA): TGTGCCATCAGTGAGCAGGGACATTACGCGAACACCGGGGAGCTGTTTTTT. It encodes CAISEQGHYANTGELFF.

CDR3 coding DNA: TGTGCCAGCAGCCAAGATCCTGGTGGGGGGTTTTCTAGCACAGATACGCAGTATTTT. As protein: CASSQDPGGGFSSTDTQYF. The chain recombines TRBV4-2 with TRBJ2-3, with D possibly being TRBD2 (6 bases). The CDR3 is made up of 19 amino acids. The V end was cut by 0 bases, the J end by 0 bases, with 19 bases between. CDR1 and CDR2 from the germline V gene are LGHNA and YNFKEQ.

This clone was recorded only once. This chain joins TRBV2 and TRBJ2-2, with D hard to call. Trimming shortened V by 8 bases and J by 4 bases, and 8 bases separated the two germline ends. The CDR3 is made up of 12 amino acids. Germline CDR1 is SNHLY and CDR2 is FYNNEI. CDR3 coding DNA: TGTGCCAGCCTGGTCGGCACCGGGGAGCTGTTTTTT. This translates into CASLVGTGELFF.

This rearrangement joins TRBV7-2 to TRBJ1-2; D gene unclear. V lost 7 bases to trimming and J lost 4 bases, with 16 bases between them. Germline values: CDR1 SGHTA, CDR2 FQGNSA. The CDR3 has 14 residues. The CDR3 bases are TGTGCCAGCACTCCCGGACCGCCTTTCTATGGCTACACCTTC. Translation: CASTPGPPFYGYTF.

The chain is built from TRBV15 and TRBJ2-3, with D possibly TRBD1 on 6 matching bases. The CDR3 has 16 residues. The V gene's germline CDR1 is LNHNV and CDR2 YYDKDF (reference sequence). Trimming removed 3 bases from V and 7 bases from J, with 20 bases in between. The DNA for the CDR3 is TGTGCCACCAGCAGCACTAGTGGGGGCCGCCCGTATACGCAGTATTTT. It yields the protein CATSSTSGGRPYTQYF.

This chain connects TRBV2 to TRBJ2-7; 12 nucleotides agree with TRBD1. CDR3 size: 17 residues. From germline, CDR1 is SNHLY and CDR2 FYNNEI. V lost 6 bases to trimming and J lost 2 bases; unmatched junction nucleotides: 11. In DNA form, the CDR3 reads TGTGCCAGCAGAGGGGGGACAGGGGGCGCGAGGGCCTACGAGCAGTACTTC. Translating gives CASRGGTGGARAYEQYF. The variable domain in full, with the rest retrieved from reference TRBV2 and TRBJ2-7, is EPEVTQTPSHQVTQMGQEVILRCVPISNHLYFYWYRQILGQKVEFLVSFYNNEISEKSEIFDDQFSVERPDGSNFTLKIRSTKLEDSAMYFCASRGGTGGARAYEQYFGPGTRLTVT.

This clone occurred a few times. The V call is TRBV28, the J call TRBJ1-2; D possibly corresponds to TRBD1 (6 bases). V dropped 5 bases and J dropped 4 bases, with 17 bases sitting between them. The CDR3 sequence is 15 residues long. CDR1 is MDHEN and CDR2 is SYDVKM in the germline V gene. CDR3 sequence: CASSALTGTSYGYTF. DNA for the CDR3: TGTGCCAGCAGTGCGTTGACAGGCACTTCCTATGGCTACACCTTC.

This rearrangement joins TRBV18 to TRBJ2-2, with D tentatively TRBD1 (6 bases). Germline V gene data show CDR1 as KGHSH and CDR2 as LQKENI. CDR3 length equals 15 residues. V lost 3 bases and J 5 bases, leaving 13 bases between the germline ends. The CDR3 reads CASSPPWTETGELFF. The DNA of the CDR3 is TGTGCCAGCTCACCTCCTTGGACAGAGACCGGGGAGCTGTTTTTT.

V is TRBV21-1 and J is TRBJ1-4. TRBV21-1 is a pseudogene locus. The CDR3 covers 14 residues. The CDR3 nucleotides are TGTGCCAGCAGCAGTCAGGGGGGGATTGAAAAACTGTTTTTT. Translated, it gives CASSSQGGIEKLFF.

This clone was counted between two and nine times. The chain combines TRBV7-9 with TRBJ2-2, with a weak D call TRBD1 (5 bases). Trimming took off 9 bases at V and 4 bases at J, with 12 bases between the two ends. The CDR3 is made up of 13 amino acids. From germline, CDR1 is SEHNR and CDR2 FQNEAQ (reference sequence). The CDR3 region has the DNA TGTGCCAGTACGAAAACAGGCACCGGGGAGCTGTTTTTT. Amino acids: CASTKTGTGELFF.

The J gene is TRBJ1-2, the V gene TRBV6-5; D is unresolved. The length of the CDR3 is 12 residues. The V gene lost 2 bases and the J gene lost 8 bases, with 9 bases spanning the gap. In germline, CDR1 is MNHEY, CDR2 SVGAGI. The DNA of the CDR3 is TGTGCCAGCAGTTACCAAGGGTACGGCTACACCTTC. This gives the protein CASSYQGYGYTF.

The chain carries TRBV4-1 and TRBJ2-5; maybe TRBD1 (6 bases). The J call may be in error: the DNA end matches TRBJ2-7 better. CDR3 length: 14 residues. Germline lookup yields CDR1 MGHRA and CDR2 YSYEKL. The CDR3 here is CASSHGQSSYEQYF. In nucleotides, the CDR3 is TGCGCCAGCAGCCACGGACAGAGCTCCTACGAGCAGTACTTC.

A single count supports this clone. The chain joins TRBV19 to TRBJ1-4; D is unresolved. The CDR3 has 14 amino acids. V was trimmed by 3 bases and J by 5 bases, leaving 10 bases between them. The germline CDR1 and CDR2 sequences are LNHDA and SQIVND (reference sequence). CDR3 bases: TGTGCCAGTAGTATGTTCGGGTCCAATGAAAAACTGTTTTTT. This codes for CASSMFGSNEKLFF. The variable domain in full, with the rest retrieved from reference TRBV19 and TRBJ1-4, is DGGITQSPKYLFRKEGQNVTLSCEQNLNHDAMYWYRQDPGQGLRLIYYSQIVNDFQKGDIAEGYSVSREKKESFPLTVTSAQKNPTAFYLCASSMFGSNEKLFFGSGTQLSVL.

V usage is TRBV11-3 and J usage is TRBJ2-7, with 12 bases aligning to TRBD1. J lost 6 bases, V lost 5 bases, and 5 bases had no gene match. This CDR3 region has 14 residues. Per the germline V gene, CDR1 is SGHNT and CDR2 is YENEEA. The chain's CDR3 is CASSLGTGGVEQYF. CDR3 DNA: TGTGCCAGCAGCCTCGGGACAGGGGGCGTCGAGCAGTACTTC.

In this sample, this clone turned up a few times. The V call is TRBV19, the J call TRBJ2-1; a possible D gene is TRBD2 (7 bases). V was shortened by 3 bases and J by 4 bases, with 13 bases between the two germline ends. Looked up from germline, CDR1 is LNHDA and CDR2 is SQIVND (reference sequence). This CDR3 has 15 amino acids. The CDR3 DNA follows: TGTGCCAGTAGTATTTGGGGGGGCACTTACAATGAGCAGTTCTTC. It is translated as CASSIWGGTYNEQFF. The variable domain in full, with the rest retrieved from reference TRBV19 and TRBJ2-1, is DGGITQSPKYLFRKEGQNVTLSCEQNLNHDAMYWYRQDPGQGLRLIYYSQIVNDFQKGDIAEGYSVSREKKESFPLTVTSAQKNPTAFYLCASSIWGGTYNEQFFGPGTRLTVL.

The CDR3 sequence is CASSPQGGGEKLFF. CDR3 nucleotide sequence: TGTGCCAGCAGCCCACAGGGTGGAGGTGAAAAACTGTTTTTT. The chain links TRBV5-6 to TRBJ1-4; TRBD1 is a possible D gene (6 bases). V was cut by 4 bases and J by 7 bases, with 14 bases left in between. Germline CDR1 is SGHDT and CDR2 is YYEEEE. This CDR3 has 14 amino acids.

The chain has TRBV5-6 and TRBJ1-4; possible D gene TRBD1, 5 bases. The CDR3 spans 14 residues. CDR1 is SGHDT and CDR2 is YYEEEE in the germline V gene. V was pared by 3 bases and J by 3 bases, with 9 bases between. In DNA form, the CDR3 reads TGTGCCAGCAGCTCGGGACTGCCTAATGAAAAACTGTTTTTT. Translation: CASSSGLPNEKLFF. The complete variable domain, with remaining parts taken from reference TRBV5-6 and TRBJ1-4, reads DAGVTQSPTHLIKTRGQQVTLRCSPKSGHDTVSWYQQALGQGPQFIFQYYEEEERQRGNFPDRFSGHQFPNYSSELNVNALLLGDSALYLCASSSGLPNEKLFFGSGTQLSVL.

The genes are TRBV28 and TRBJ2-2; D possibly corresponds to TRBD1 (6 bases). Looked up from germline, CDR1 is MDHEN and CDR2 is SYDVKM. V lost 5 bases and J 4 bases, leaving 14 bases between the germline ends. CDR3 size: 15 residues. DNA of the CDR3: TGTGCCAGCAGTCCCCTGACAGGCGTCACCGGGGAGCTGTTTTTT. Amino acid sequence: CASSPLTGVTGELFF.

The chain's CDR3 is CATRDGYEQYF. CDR3 sequence (DNA): TGCGCCACCAGGGACGGCTACGAGCAGTACTTC. The chain has TRBV10-2 and TRBJ2-7; either TRBD1 or TRBD2 may supply D (5 bases each). CDR1 and CDR2 from the germline V gene are WSHSY and SAAADI. The CDR3 has 11 amino acids. Trimming cost V 10 bases and J 3 bases, with 10 bases left between them.

V usage is TRBV4-1 and J usage is TRBJ2-7; unclear D gene. The CDR3 covers 14 residues. CDR1 MGHRA and CDR2 YSYEKL come from the germline V gene. Trimming shortened V by 1 base and J by 2 bases, and 9 bases separated the two germline ends. Here the CDR3 DNA reads TGCGCCAGCAGCCAAGGCGGACGGACCTACGAGCAGTACTTC. Translating it yields CASSQGGRTYEQYF.

V gene TRBV5-5 combines with J gene TRBJ2-1, with D unresolved. The CDR3 is 15 amino acids. Deletions cut 4 bases from V and 0 bases from J, with 11 bases between. CDR1 and CDR2 from the germline V gene are SGHKS and YYEKEE (reference sequence). CDR3 loop: CASSPFLSSYNEQFF. The DNA for the CDR3 is TGTGCCAGCAGCCCCTTTCTGAGCTCCTACAATGAGCAGTTCTTC.

The chain joins TRBV5-5 to TRBJ2-7; D is unresolved. V lost 0 bases and J 1 base, leaving 8 bases between the germline ends. The CDR3 contains 14 residues. Germline lookup yields CDR1 SGHKS and CDR2 YYEKEE (reference sequence). The CDR3 protein is CASSLDRASYEQYF. The CDR3 DNA follows: TGTGCCAGCAGCTTGGATAGGGCATCCTACGAGCAGTACTTC.

Comments on this clone: In the same sample, other DNA sequences code for this CDR3. The chain has TRBV6-6 and TRBJ2-7, with D perhaps TRBD1 or TRBD2 (6 bases each). Germline V CDR1 and CDR2: MNHNY, SVGAGI (reference sequence). This CDR3 has 14 amino acids. Trimming left V 2 bases short and J 4 bases short, with 12 bases between. The CDR3 nucleotides read TGTGCCAGCAGTTACGGGGGGCAGGGTTACGAGCAGTACTTC. It encodes CASSYGGQGYEQYF.

V and J are TRBV11-2 and TRBJ2-2; D may match TRBD1 or TRBD2 (5 bases each). Germline V gene data show CDR1 as SGHAT and CDR2 as FQNNGV. This CDR3 spans 15 amino acids. V was cut by 1 base and J by 4 bases, with 10 bases left in between. The CDR3 region is CASSLVVGVTGELFF. The CDR3 coding sequence is TGTGCCAGCAGCTTAGTAGTGGGGGTCACCGGGGAGCTGTTTTTT.